These 22 T cell receptor beta chains originate from one sample sequenced in a study of T cell responses to AZD1222 COVID-19 vaccine. The protocol was immunoSEQ multiplex PCR, while the TCRdb copy is restricted to in-frame clones and leaves out a portion. Seen here are 150,000 to 200,000 clones, roughly 92% observed once, and the top ten hold around 9.3%. The sequenced sample was peripheral blood, obtained on day 0 of AZD1222 vaccination. All receptors derive from an adult in good health.

V gene TRBV30 combines with J gene TRBJ1-6, with D possibly matching TRBD1 (5 bases). Trimming shortened V by 3 bases and J by 6 bases, and 12 bases separated the two germline ends. The V gene's germline CDR1 is GTSNPN and CDR2 SVGIG (reference sequence). The CDR3 sequence is 14 residues long. This chain's CDR3 is CAWRRGAANSPLHF. The CDR3 bases are TGTGCCTGGAGGCGAGGGGCGGCTAATTCACCCCTCCACTTT.

The V call is TRBV7-2, the J call TRBJ2-3; D is unresolved. Trimming stripped 3 bases from V and 0 bases from J, with 7 bases between. This CDR3 spans 14 amino acids. The germline CDR1 and CDR2 sequences are SGHTA and FQGNSA. The CDR3 DNA follows: TGTGCCAGCAGCTTGCGTGTTAGCACAGATACGCAGTATTTT. Translation: CASSLRVSTDTQYF.

CDR3 residues: CASSSGGGRSWREQYF. The CDR3, as DNA: TGTGCCAGCAGCTCAGGGGGCGGGAGGTCTTGGAGGGAGCAGTACTTC. The chain has TRBV5-4 and TRBJ2-7; possibly TRBD1 or TRBD2 for D (8 bases each). The germline gives CDR1 SGHNT, CDR2 YYREEE (reference sequence). V lost 3 bases and J lost 7, with 23 bases in between. This CDR3 contains 16 residues.

The rearrangement links TRBV5-6 to TRBJ2-5; D unresolved. The V end lost 2 bases, the J end lost 1 base, and 0 bases lay between the germline ends. From germline, CDR1 is SGHDT and CDR2 YYEEEE. The CDR3 is 11 residues long. The CDR3 spells CASSFQETQYF. The DNA of the CDR3 is TGTGCCAGCAGCTTCCAAGAGACCCAGTACTTC.

The J gene is TRBJ2-2, the V gene TRBV7-9; D remains unclear. V shed 1 base and J shed 6 bases, with 3 bases lying between them. Germline lookup yields CDR1 SEHNR and CDR2 FQNEAQ (reference sequence). The CDR3 spans 12 residues. CDR3 in DNA: TGTGCCAGCAGCTTAGGACCCGGGGAGCTGTTTTTT. Translation: CASSLGPGELFF.

The chain couples TRBV3-1 (or the pseudogene TRBV3-2) to TRBJ1-3; D gene uncertain. CDR3 length: 18 residues. Trimming stripped 0 bases from V and 3 bases from J, with 18 bases between. CDR1 LGHDT and CDR2 YNNKEL come from the germline V gene (reference sequence). In DNA form, the CDR3 reads TGTGCCAGCAGCCAAGATTCCCCCCGCACCGTGGGTGGAAACACCATATATTTT. It translates to CASSQDSPRTVGGNTIYF.

V and J are TRBV27 and TRBJ2-1; 7 positions agree with TRBD2. Germline lookup yields CDR1 MNHEY and CDR2 SMNVEV (reference sequence). The CDR3 has 16 amino acids. V was pared by 6 bases and J by 4 bases, with 12 bases of the junction left unmatched. The CDR3 region has the DNA TGTGCCAGCAGCGCGGCGACGGACGGGGGGTACAATGAGCAGTTCTTC. Residues: CASSAATDGGYNEQFF.

The rearrangement links TRBV7-6 to TRBJ2-3; D is perhaps TRBD2 (5 bases). Germline CDR1 and CDR2: SGHVS and FNYEAQ. There are 14 residues in the CDR3. Trimming pared 8 bases from V and 0 bases from J, leaving 12 bases between. CDR3 amino acids: CASHTGISTDTQYF. Here the CDR3 DNA reads TGTGCCAGCCACACCGGGATTAGCACAGATACGCAGTATTTT.

This chain uses TRBV4-2 with TRBJ2-2; a possible D gene is TRBD2 (7 bases). V was cut by 0 bases and J by 6 bases, with 20 bases left in between. Germline CDR1 reads LGHNA; CDR2 reads YNFKEQ. The CDR3 length is 18 residues. The CDR3 DNA is TGTGCCAGCAGCCAAGATTCCCAGGGGAGGGGCGCCTCCGGGGAGCTGTTTTTT. This sequence encodes CASSQDSQGRGASGELFF.

The chain recombines TRBV30 with TRBJ1-2; no definite D call. Between the trimmed V and J ends, which lost 1 base and 6 bases, there was a span of 15 bases. The CDR3 has 14 residues. CDR1 and CDR2 from the germline V gene are GTSNPN and SVGIG (reference sequence). The CDR3 is CAWSEQAAAHGYTF. CDR3 sequence (DNA): TGTGCCTGGAGTGAGCAGGCGGCAGCCCATGGCTACACCTTC.

This clone was recorded only once. The rearrangement joins TRBV6-5 to TRBJ2-3; 9 nucleotides match TRBD1. V gave up 4 bases and J gave up 6 bases; unmatched junction bases: 5. The CDR3 spans 14 residues. Germline assignment: CDR1 MNHEY and CDR2 SVGAGI. The CDR3 DNA sequence: TGTGCCAGCAGTTCGGGACAGGGCCCCGATACGCAGTATTTT. Translating gives CASSSGQGPDTQYF.

This clone is a singleton in its sample. The chain combines TRBV7-6 with TRBJ2-1; 13 positions match TRBD2. The germline CDR1 and CDR2 sequences are SGHVS and FNYEAQ. Trimming at V came to 5 bases and at J to 8 bases, leaving 3 bases not matched to a gene. The CDR3 contains 14 residues. CDR3 amino acids: CASSPTSGGYEQFF. CDR3 in DNA: TGTGCCAGCAGCCCGACTAGCGGGGGGTATGAGCAGTTCTTC.

V usage is TRBV20-1 and J usage is TRBJ1-2, with D unresolved. The V and J ends lost 3 bases and 8 bases respectively, with 4 bases between them. The length of the CDR3 is 9 residues. Germline values: CDR1 DFQATT, CDR2 SNEGSKA (reference sequence). CDR3 nucleotide sequence: TGCAGTGCTAGGAACGGCTACACCTTC. This translates into CSARNGYTF.

The rearrangement joins TRBV3-1 (or the pseudogene TRBV3-2) to TRBJ2-5; D is unclear. V gave up 3 bases and J gave up 5 bases, with 19 bases separating them. Germline V gene data show CDR1 as LGHDT and CDR2 as YNNKEL (reference sequence). The CDR3 covers 16 residues. CDR3 region: CASSQRGVAYGETQYF. As DNA, the CDR3 is TGTGCCAGCAGCCAGAGAGGAGTGGCCTATGGGGAGACCCAGTACTTC.

Notes on this clone: One junction end does not reproduce the germline sequence, and a read error may be involved. This chain links TRBV20-1 with TRBJ1-1, with D unclear. The length of the CDR3 is 8 residues. Per germline, CDR1 DFQATT and CDR2 SNEGSKA (reference sequence). The CDR3 sequence: CSARSKGF. CDR3 bases: TGCAGTGCTAGATCGAAGGGATTT.

V gene TRBV6-1 combines with J gene TRBJ1-1, with D possibly being TRBD1 (6 bases). Trimming cost V 3 bases and J 7 bases, with 12 bases left between them. Germline CDR1 reads MNHNS; CDR2 reads SASEGT. The CDR3 sequence is 13 residues long. For the CDR3, the DNA is TGTGCCAGCAGTGAGGCGGACAGAAGTGAAGCTTTCTTT. It is translated as CASSEADRSEAFF.

The J gene is TRBJ1-2, the V gene TRBV6-5, with TRBD1 matching 9 bases. Germline CDR1 reads MNHEY; CDR2 reads SVGAGI. Trimming removed 7 bases from V and 6 bases from J; junction bases left unmatched: 12. The CDR3 contains 15 residues. For the CDR3, the DNA is TGTGCCAGCACTCTCCTCCTCCGGGACAGGGATGGCTACACCTTC. Its translation: CASTLLLRDRDGYTF.

This chain uses TRBV6-5 with TRBJ2-2; 7 positions agree with TRBD1. Germline CDR1 is MNHEY and CDR2 is SVGAGI. Trimming took 4 bases from V and 8 from J; bases not matched to a gene: 10. CDR3 size: 15 residues. This CDR3 reads CASSSFHRGWGELFF. For the CDR3, the DNA is TGTGCCAGCAGTTCCTTTCACAGGGGATGGGGGGAGCTGTTTTTT.

This clone was seen only once. The chain carries TRBV6-2 or TRBV6-3 and TRBJ1-1; D is unclear. CDR1 and CDR2 (germline): MNHEY, SVGEGT. The CDR3 loop spans 14 amino acids. Deletions cut 0 bases from V and 4 bases from J, with 9 bases between. CDR3 DNA sequence: TGTGCCAGCAGTTACTCGAGGGCTGGCACTGAAGCTTTCTTT. Translated, it gives CASSYSRAGTEAFF.

The rearrangement links TRBV6-5 to TRBJ1-2; D is unresolved. The CDR3 runs to 15 residues. V was trimmed by 8 bases and J by 0 bases, leaving 16 bases between them. Germline CDR1 reads MNHEY; CDR2 reads SVGAGI. CDR3 residues: CASLVSPRANYGYTF. Written as DNA, the CDR3 is TGTGCCAGCCTGGTGAGTCCGAGAGCTAACTATGGCTACACCTTC.

This chain links TRBV3-1 (or the pseudogene TRBV3-2) with TRBJ1-2; weak D call: TRBD1 (6 bases). The CDR3 sequence is 15 residues long. Germline V CDR1 and CDR2: LGHDT, YNNKEL (reference sequence). V lost 2 bases and J lost 7, with 17 bases in between. The CDR3 reads CASSQSGTGGSGYTF. CDR3 in DNA: TGTGCCAGCAGCCAATCGGGGACGGGGGGCTCTGGCTACACCTTC.

The V gene is TRBV10-3, the J gene TRBJ2-4, with 10 bases that match TRBD2. The germline CDR1 and CDR2 sequences are ENHRY and SYGVKD. The ends lost 0 bases at V and 7 bases at J; junction bases unmatched: 9. The CDR3 covers 17 residues. CDR3 coding DNA: TGTGCCATCAGTGAGTCTGAAGCGGGAGGGCCCAGGAACATTCAGTACTTC. Translating gives CAISESEAGGPRNIQYF.